These 2 T cell receptor beta chains originate from one sample sequenced in a study of OX40 agonist ivuxolimab in advanced cancers. TCRdb's table, derived via immunoSEQ multiplex PCR, lists solely in-frame clones and lacks some. The sample records about 77,000 clones, approximately 83% being singletons. This sample comprised CD4+ or CD8+ T cells sorted from blood, obtained in a trial of the OX40 agonist ivuxolimab. These receptors all come from an adult with an advanced solid tumor such as melanoma, head and neck, liver or kidney cancer.

CDR3: CASSLDREHEQFF. Here the CDR3 DNA reads TGTGCCAGCAGCTTAGACAGGGAGCATGAGCAGTTCTTC. The chain links TRBV7-2 to TRBJ2-1, with D possibly TRBD1 on 6 matching bases. The CDR3 has 13 residues. CDR1 SGHTA and CDR2 FQGNSA come from the germline V gene. Trimming cost V 1 base and J 8 bases, with 9 bases left between them.

The chain links TRBV10-3 to TRBJ1-4, with a weak D call TRBD1 (5 bases). CDR1 and CDR2 (germline): ENHRY, SYGVKD. Trimming shortened V by 3 bases and J by 11 bases, and 16 bases separated the two germline ends. The CDR3 loop spans 14 amino acids. This chain's CDR3 is CAISDTTGDHKLFF. The CDR3 DNA is TGTGCCATCAGTGACACCACCGGGGACCACAAACTGTTTTTT.